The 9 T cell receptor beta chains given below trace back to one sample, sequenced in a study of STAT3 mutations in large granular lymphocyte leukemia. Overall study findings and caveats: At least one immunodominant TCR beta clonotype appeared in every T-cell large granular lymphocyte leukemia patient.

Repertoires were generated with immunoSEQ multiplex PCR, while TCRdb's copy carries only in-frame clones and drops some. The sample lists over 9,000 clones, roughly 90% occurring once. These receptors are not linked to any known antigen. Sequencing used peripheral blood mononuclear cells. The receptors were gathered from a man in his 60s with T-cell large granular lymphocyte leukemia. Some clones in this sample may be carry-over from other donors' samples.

Here the CDR3 DNA reads TGTGCCTGGAGCGTGGGAGGGGACCAGCCCCAGCATTTT. Translated: CAWSVGGDQPQHF. The chain couples TRBV30 to TRBJ1-5; D is perhaps TRBD1 (5 bases). The CDR3 spans 13 residues. Germline CDR1 is GTSNPN and CDR2 is SVGIG (reference sequence). The V and J ends lost 3 bases and 7 bases respectively, with 13 bases between them. Full variable domain (rest looked up from reference TRBV30 and TRBJ1-5): SQTIHQWPATLVQPVGSPLSLECTVEGTSNPNLYWYRQAAGRGLQLLFYSVGIGQISSEVPQNLSASRPQDRQFILSSKKLLLSDSGFYLCAWSVGGDQPQHFGDGTRLSIL.

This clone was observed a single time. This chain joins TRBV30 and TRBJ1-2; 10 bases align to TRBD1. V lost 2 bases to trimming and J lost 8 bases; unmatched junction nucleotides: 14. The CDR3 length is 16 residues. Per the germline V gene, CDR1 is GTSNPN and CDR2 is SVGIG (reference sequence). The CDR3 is CAWSHSRDRGPRGYTF. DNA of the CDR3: TGTGCCTGGAGTCACTCTCGTGACAGGGGGCCCCGGGGCTACACCTTC.

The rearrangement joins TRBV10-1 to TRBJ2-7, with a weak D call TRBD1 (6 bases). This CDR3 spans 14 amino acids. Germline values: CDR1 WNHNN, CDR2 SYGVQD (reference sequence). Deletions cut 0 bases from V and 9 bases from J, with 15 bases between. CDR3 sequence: CASSESGALGGQYF. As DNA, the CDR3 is TGCGCCAGCAGTGAGTCGGGGGCCCTAGGGGGGCAGTACTTC.

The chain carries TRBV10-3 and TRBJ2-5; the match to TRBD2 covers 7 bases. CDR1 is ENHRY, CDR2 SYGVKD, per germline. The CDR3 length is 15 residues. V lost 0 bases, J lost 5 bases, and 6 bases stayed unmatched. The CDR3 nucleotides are TGTGCCATCAGTGAGTCTGGACTAGATGGGGAGACCCAGTACTTC. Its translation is CAISESGLDGETQYF.

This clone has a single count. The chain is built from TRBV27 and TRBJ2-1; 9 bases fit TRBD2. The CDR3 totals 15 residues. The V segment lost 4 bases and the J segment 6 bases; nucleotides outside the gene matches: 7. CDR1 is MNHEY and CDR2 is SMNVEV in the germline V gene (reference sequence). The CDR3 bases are TGTGCCAGCAGTTGGTGGCGGGAGGGTGCCAATGAGCAGTTCTTC. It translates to CASSWWREGANEQFF.

CDR3 sequence (DNA): TGTGCCACCAGGGATAGCGGGAGGGCCTTGGATGAGCAGTTCTTC. Translation gives CATRDSGRALDEQFF. The V gene is TRBV28, the J gene TRBJ2-1; the match to TRBD2 covers 11 bases. J lost 8 bases, V lost 10 bases, and 13 bases had no gene match. This CDR3 has 15 residues. In germline, CDR1 is MDHEN, CDR2 SYDVKM.

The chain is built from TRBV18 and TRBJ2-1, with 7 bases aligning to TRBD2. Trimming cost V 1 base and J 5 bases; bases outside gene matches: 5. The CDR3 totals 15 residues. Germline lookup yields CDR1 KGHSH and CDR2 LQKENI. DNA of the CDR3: TGTGCCAGCTCACCACAGGCGGGAGCCAACAATGAGCAGTTCTTC. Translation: CASSPQAGANNEQFF.

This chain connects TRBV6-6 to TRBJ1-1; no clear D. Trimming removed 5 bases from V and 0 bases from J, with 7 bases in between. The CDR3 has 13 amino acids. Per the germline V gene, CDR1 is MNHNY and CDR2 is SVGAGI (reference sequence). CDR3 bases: TGTGCCAGCAGTCCCCAGGTGAACACTGAAGCTTTCTTT. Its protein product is CASSPQVNTEAFF.

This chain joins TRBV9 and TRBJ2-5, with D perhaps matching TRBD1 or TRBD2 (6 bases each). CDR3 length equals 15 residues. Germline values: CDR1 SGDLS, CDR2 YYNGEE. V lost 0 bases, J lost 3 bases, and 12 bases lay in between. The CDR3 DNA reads TGTGCCAGCAGCGTAGGTGGGGGGCTTGAAGAGACCCAGTACTTC. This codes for CASSVGGGLEETQYF.